Presented here are 17 T cell receptor beta chains from one specimen sequenced in a study of cytomegalovirus exposure and HLA in healthy donors. Here immunoSEQ multiplex PCR was the method, and the copy in TCRdb shows in-frame clones only, minus some. There are approximately 270,000 clones in the sample; around 89% occur only once, and roughly 0.4% lies in the top ten. The sample comprised PBMCs. The receptors originated from a woman aged 18 to 35 in good health and CMV-seronegative.

This chain links TRBV5-6 with TRBJ2-7; the match to TRBD1 covers 7 bases. The germline V gene encodes CDR1 SGHDT and CDR2 YYEEEE. The length of the CDR3 is 12 residues. CDR3 DNA: TGTGCCAGCAGCTTGGGACGGACAGGAACCGTAGTC. This translates into CASSLGRTGTVV.

CDR3 amino acids: CASSLVGEYNEQFF. For the CDR3, the DNA is TGTGCCAGCAGTTTAGTGGGAGAGTACAATGAGCAGTTCTTC. The J gene is TRBJ2-1, the V gene TRBV27; maybe TRBD2 (5 bases). This CDR3 is 14 amino acids long. Germline V gene lookup returns CDR1 MNHEY and CDR2 SMNVEV (reference sequence). Trimming pared 2 bases from V and 4 bases from J, leaving 9 bases between.

The chain links TRBV19 to TRBJ1-4, with D hard to call. The CDR3 runs to 16 residues. The V gene lost 1 base and the J gene lost 0 bases, with 9 bases spanning the gap. Germline V gives CDR1 LNHDA, CDR2 SQIVND (reference sequence). In nucleotides, the CDR3 is TGTGCCAGTAGTATAGGGCCGTCTTCAACTAATGAAAAACTGTTTTTT. This gives the protein CASSIGPSSTNEKLFF.

The chain combines TRBV5-6 with TRBJ1-6, with a weak D call TRBD1 (5 bases). The V gene's germline CDR1 is SGHDT and CDR2 YYEEEE. The CDR3 extends over 15 amino acids. The V end was cut by 4 bases, the J end by 6 bases, with 14 bases between. The DNA of the CDR3 is TGTGCCAGCAGCATCGTGGGGCGCGGTAATTCACCCCTCCACTTT. Protein product: CASSIVGRGNSPLHF.

The chain recombines TRBV2 with TRBJ2-3, with 10 bases aligning to TRBD1. Per the germline V gene, CDR1 is SNHLY and CDR2 is FYNNEI. The CDR3 extends over 14 amino acids. Unmatched junction bases numbered 4, after V lost 6 bases and J lost 4 bases. The CDR3 is CASRPGQGADTQYF. The CDR3 bases are TGTGCCAGCAGACCCGGACAGGGGGCAGATACGCAGTATTTT.

The genes are TRBV6-4 and TRBJ2-2; possible D gene TRBD2, 5 bases. The CDR3 is 15 residues long. Trimming took 4 bases from V and 4 from J, leaving 13 bases between them. CDR1 is MRHNA, CDR2 SNTAGT, per germline. As DNA, the CDR3 is TGTGCCAGCAGTGTTGAACTAGGTGCCACCGGGGAGCTGTTTTTT. As protein: CASSVELGATGELFF.

This clone occurred once. The chain couples TRBV19 to TRBJ1-3; 8 bases line up with TRBD1. Trimming at V came to 5 bases and at J to 0 bases, leaving 6 bases not matched to a gene. The germline V gene has CDR1 LNHDA and CDR2 SQIVND (reference sequence). This CDR3 comprises 16 residues. CDR3 sequence: CASSARTGHSGNTIYF. DNA for the CDR3: TGTGCCAGTAGTGCGAGGACAGGGCACTCTGGAAACACCATATATTTT.

The chain couples TRBV15 to TRBJ2-5; 11 bases fit TRBD2. Germline CDR1 LNHNV, CDR2 YYDKDF (reference sequence). Losses at the gene ends were 5 bases for V and 3 bases for J; bases not matched to a gene: 5. The CDR3 consists of 15 residues. The CDR3 nucleotides are TGTGCCACCAGCCCCCTACTAGCGGGGGAAGAGACCCAGTACTTC. Translating gives CATSPLLAGEETQYF.

J is TRBJ2-5 and V is TRBV16, with D possibly being TRBD2 (5 bases). The germline V gene has CDR1 KGHSY and CDR2 FQNENV. This CDR3 is 19 amino acids long. Trimming pared 3 bases from V and 0 bases from J, leaving 23 bases between. Written as DNA, the CDR3 is TGTGCCAGCAGCCATCCTTCCCCCCGGGAACCCCGGTACCAAGAGACCCAGTACTTC. Its protein is CASSHPSPREPRYQETQYF.

The CDR3 DNA sequence: TGTGCCAGTAGTGAAGCGGGGACAGGGGACTATGGCTACACCTTC. This sequence encodes CASSEAGTGDYGYTF. The gene calls are TRBV19 and TRBJ1-2, with 10 bases aligning to TRBD1. V lost 5 bases, J lost 3 bases, and 6 bases stayed unmatched. The length of the CDR3 is 15 residues. CDR1 is LNHDA, CDR2 SQIVND, per germline (reference sequence).

The gene calls are TRBV6-5 and TRBJ1-6; D gene ambiguous. V dropped 1 base and J dropped 0 bases, with 4 bases sitting between them. In germline, CDR1 is MNHEY, CDR2 SVGAGI. The CDR3 extends over 15 amino acids. The CDR3: CASSYYSSYNSPLHF. For the CDR3, the DNA is TGTGCCAGCAGTTACTATAGCTCCTATAATTCACCCCTCCACTTT.

The J gene is TRBJ1-1, the V gene TRBV7-9, with no clear D. CDR3 length equals 13 residues. Trimming pared 4 bases from V and 1 base from J, leaving 7 bases between. The V gene's germline CDR1 is SEHNR and CDR2 FQNEAQ (reference sequence). For the CDR3, the DNA is TGTGCCAGCAGCTCTACGTCGAACACTGAAGCTTTCTTT. This translates into CASSSTSNTEAFF.

The V call is TRBV7-8, the J call TRBJ2-7; 12 bases agree with TRBD2. CDR3 length equals 15 residues. The germline CDR1 and CDR2 sequences are SGHVS and FQNEAQ. V was pared by 1 base and J by 5 bases, with 3 bases of the junction left unmatched. This chain's CDR3 is CASSLELAGGHEQYV. The DNA of the CDR3 is TGTGCCAGCAGCTTAGAGCTAGCGGGGGGGCACGAGCAGTACGTC.

The V and J genes are TRBV4-1 and TRBJ1-5; D not resolved. V lost 2 bases and J lost 3, with 8 bases in between. The CDR3 spans 14 residues. Germline V CDR1 and CDR2: MGHRA, YSYEKL. CDR3 in DNA: TGCGCCAGCAGCCAATTAAACTCCAATCAGCCCCAGCATTTT. Its protein product is CASSQLNSNQPQHF.

The chain uses TRBV7-6 and TRBJ1-1; 9 positions match TRBD1. Germline V gene data show CDR1 as SGHVS and CDR2 as FNYEAQ. The CDR3 length is 13 residues. Trimming at V came to 3 bases and at J to 5 bases, leaving 1 base not matched to a gene. CDR3 protein: CASSFDRGTEAFF. The CDR3 region has the DNA TGTGCCAGCAGCTTTGACAGGGGGACTGAAGCTTTCTTT.

The chain combines TRBV7-6 with TRBJ1-5, with 8 nucleotides matching TRBD1. This CDR3 region has 15 residues. V trimming: 0 bases; J trimming: 6 bases; junction bases outside the gene matches: 4. The germline V gene has CDR1 SGHVS and CDR2 FNYEAQ. CDR3 sequence (DNA): TGTGCCAGCAGCTTAGCGGCAGGGGGCGTTCAGCCCCAGCATTTT. This codes for CASSLAAGGVQPQHF.

The chain is built from TRBV5-1 and TRBJ2-1; 9 bases are shared with TRBD1. V trimming: 3 bases; J trimming: 7 bases; junction bases outside the gene matches: 5. The germline gives CDR1 SGHRS, CDR2 YFSETQ. This CDR3 is built from 14 residues. CDR3: CASSSGQGMNEQFF. The CDR3 DNA is TGCGCCAGCAGCTCGGGACAGGGAATGAATGAGCAGTTCTTC. Together with reference TRBV5-1 and TRBJ2-1, the CDR3 gives the full variable domain: KAGVTQTPRYLIKTRGQQVTLSCSPISGHRSVSWYQQTPGQGLQFLFEYFSETQRNKGNFPGRFSGRQFSNSRSEMNVSTLELGDSALYLCASSSGQGMNEQFFGPGTRLTVL.